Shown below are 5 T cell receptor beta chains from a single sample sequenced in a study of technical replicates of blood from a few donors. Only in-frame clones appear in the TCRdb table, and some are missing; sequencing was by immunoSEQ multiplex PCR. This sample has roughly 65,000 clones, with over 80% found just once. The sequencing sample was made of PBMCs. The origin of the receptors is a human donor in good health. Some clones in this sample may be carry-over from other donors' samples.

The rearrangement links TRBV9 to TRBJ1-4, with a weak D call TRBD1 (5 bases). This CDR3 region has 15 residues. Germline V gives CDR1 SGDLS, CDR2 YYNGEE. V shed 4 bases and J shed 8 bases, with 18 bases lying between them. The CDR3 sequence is CASSTSPREGEKLFF. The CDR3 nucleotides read TGTGCCAGCAGCACCTCCCCCAGGGAGGGGGAAAAACTGTTTTTT.

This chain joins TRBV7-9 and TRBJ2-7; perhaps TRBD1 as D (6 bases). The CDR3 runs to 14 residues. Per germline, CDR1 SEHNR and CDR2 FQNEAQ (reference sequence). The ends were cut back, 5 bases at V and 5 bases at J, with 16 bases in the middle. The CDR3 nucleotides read TGTGCCAGCAGCCAACAGATGAGGGGGAACGAGCAGTACTTC. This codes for CASSQQMRGNEQYF.

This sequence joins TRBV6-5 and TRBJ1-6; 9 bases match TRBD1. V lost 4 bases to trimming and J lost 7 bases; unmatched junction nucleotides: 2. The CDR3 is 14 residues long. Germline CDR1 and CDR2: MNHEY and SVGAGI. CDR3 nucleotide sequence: TGTGCCAGCAGTTTCGACAGGGGGAATTCACCCCTCCACTTT. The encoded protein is CASSFDRGNSPLHF.

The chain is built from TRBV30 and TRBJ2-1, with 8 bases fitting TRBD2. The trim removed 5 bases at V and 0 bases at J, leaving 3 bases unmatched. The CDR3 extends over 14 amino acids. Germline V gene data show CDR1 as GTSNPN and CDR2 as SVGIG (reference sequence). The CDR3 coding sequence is TGTGCCTGGGACAGCGGGAGCTCCTACAATGAGCAGTTCTTC. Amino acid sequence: CAWDSGSSYNEQFF. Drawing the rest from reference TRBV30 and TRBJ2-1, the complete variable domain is SQTIHQWPATLVQPVGSPLSLECTVEGTSNPNLYWYRQAAGRGLQLLFYSVGIGQISSEVPQNLSASRPQDRQFILSSKKLLLSDSGFYLCAWDSGSSYNEQFFGPGTRLTVL.

CDR3 nucleotide sequence: TGTGCCAGCAGCGTGGGCGGGACTCCCTCCTACAATGAGCAGTTCTTC. This codes for CASSVGGTPSYNEQFF. The chain recombines TRBV9 with TRBJ2-1; D possibly corresponds to TRBD2 (6 bases). The CDR3 loop spans 16 amino acids. Looked up from germline, CDR1 is SGDLS and CDR2 is YYNGEE. V dropped 2 bases and J dropped 0 bases, with 12 bases sitting between them. The variable domain in full, with the rest retrieved from reference TRBV9 and TRBJ2-1, is DSGVTQTPKHLITATGQRVTLRCSPRSGDLSVYWYQQSLDQGLQFLIQYYNGEERAKGNILERFSAQQFPDLHSELNLSSLELGDSALYFCASSVGGTPSYNEQFFGPGTRLTVL.